This is a list of T cell receptor beta chains from one sample in a study of T cell repertoires in cytomegalovirus infection. The antigens for these receptors are not known. Each CDR3 protein is one row after TCRdb ran MiXCR on the reads. Of 750,000 to 950,000 distinct CDR3 sequences in the sample, roughly 29% were seen once. The sequences come from cultured CD8+ T cells from PBMCs, collected from culture after CMV antigen stimulation. The receptor source for this set is a human donor in good health (CMV status not recorded). Some clones in this sample may be carry-over from other donors' samples. Each CDR3 is given without its conserved first and last residue. Rows give clone size only sometimes, using once, few, many, or a class for an expanded clone.

>TRBV29-1|-|TRBJ1-1
SVEGQGRGFWTEAF
>TRBV2|few|TRBJ2-7
ASMGAGDPYEQY
>TRBV4-1|-|TRBJ2-1
ASSPAWDRGYNEQF
>TRBV4-1|few|TRBJ1-2
ASSQAVGGMDGYT
>TRBV4-2|few|TRBJ2-2
ASSQWDRGSGELF
>TRBV28|many|TRBJ2-1
ASSSWTSGEGEQF
>TRBV29-1|-|TRBJ2-1
SVSPTSGGLNEQF
>TRBV27|once|TRBJ2-2
ASSLSPSTLGAGELF
>TRBV7-9|many|TRBJ2-1
ASSLRVAGGNRAYNEQF
>TRBV19|-|TRBJ1-2
ASTAGSGYT
>TRBV7-9|few|TRBJ2-5
ASSAPAGRETQY
>TRBV19|many|TRBJ1-2
ASSVQGARVENYGYT
>TRBV7-9|-|TRBJ2-7
ATRRGYEQY
>TRBV6-2/TRBV6-3|few|TRBJ1-5
ATGRYSNQPQH
>TRBV19|-|TRBJ2-3
ASSIRRGALDTQY
>TRBV6-1|-|TRBJ1-1
ASSDVKVDTEAF
>TRBV27|-|TRBJ2-1
ASSTGRSNEQF
>TRBV6-4|-|TRBJ2-2
ASSDRVNTGELF
>TRBV19|-|TRBJ1-1
ASSMGSVAEAF
>TRBV6-2/TRBV6-3|few|TRBJ2-3
ASSLGGRRTDTQY